The clone carrying this TCR beta chain has just a few counts. The CDR3 has 17 residues. This record comes from a study of beta chain features in type 1 diabetes. Of the isolated RNA, all was reverse transcribed, and so the sequenced material was expressed TCRB transcripts. Method: immunoSEQ multiplex PCR; TCRdb's copy keeps in-frame clones and lacks some. The sample holds 500,000 to 700,000 clones, less than 20% seen once. This chain joins TRBV21-1 and TRBJ1-2; the table's D call, TRBD1, was not checked against the DNA. TRBV21-1 is shown as a pseudogene. The sequence derives from a man between 18 and 35 years old in good health. The specimen was naive CD4+ T cells from blood. The CDR3 sequence: CASSLEPTGPYNYGYTF. CDR3 bases: TGTGCCAGCAGCCTCGAGCCGACAGGACCGTACAACTATGGCTACACCTTC.